Each of the 19 T cell receptor beta chains below was sequenced from the same sample in a study of shared clonotypes between healthy human individuals (dated by TCRdb to between 2020 and 2021). CD8 naive samples were obtained by positive selection for CCR7 among CD45RO-negative cells, yielding a CD45RA+CCR7+ population from which TemRA cells were excluded. The protocol used for the library was the immunoSEQ multiplex PCR assay. Here the immuneACCESS table is served through TCRdb, limited to in-frame sequences with V and J called. Missing clones are a known gap in these copies; in checked studies unresolved V genes cover under half, and the rest lacks a known reason. The sample data list 1.5 million to 2.5 million clones, and about 95% of these were observed just once. Of the sample, roughly 1% falls within the top ten clones. The sample was naive CD8+ T cells sorted from blood. Reading the label with the study, this specimen's cell subset or site is: CD45RA+CCR7+. The receptors were sampled from a young man in good health.

As to this clone: Different DNA sequences within this sample yield the same CDR3. V usage is TRBV30 and J usage is TRBJ2-2, with D hard to call. Trimming stripped 1 base from V and 6 bases from J, with 3 bases between. The CDR3 length is 11 residues. The germline V gene encodes CDR1 GTSNPN and CDR2 SVGIG (reference sequence). The DNA for the CDR3 is TGTGCCTGGAGTGGTCCCGGGGAGCTGTTTTTT. Translated: CAWSGPGELFF.

CDR3 nucleotides: TGTGCCAGCAGTTACTTCTCTAACTATGGCTACACCTTC. It specifies CASSYFSNYGYTF. This chain links TRBV6-5 with TRBJ1-2; D not resolved. The CDR3 sequence is 13 residues long. CDR1 is MNHEY, CDR2 SVGAGI, per germline. V lost 1 base to trimming and J lost 0 bases, with 3 bases between them.

This clone was seen just once. The chain uses TRBV7-9 and TRBJ2-2, with 10 bases identical to TRBD1. Germline-derived CDR1 and CDR2 are SEHNR and FQNEAQ (reference sequence). V lost 8 bases to trimming and J lost 0 bases; unmatched junction nucleotides: 0. The CDR3 is made up of 14 amino acids. The DNA for the CDR3 is TGTGCCAGCGGGACAGGGGCGAACACCGGGGAGCTGTTTTTT. This encodes CASGTGANTGELFF.

This rearrangement joins TRBV7-9 to TRBJ1-6; TRBD1 aligns across 7 bases. The germline V gene has CDR1 SEHNR and CDR2 FQNEAQ (reference sequence). This CDR3 contains 15 residues. V lost 7 bases and J lost 0; bases outside the gene matches: 3. This CDR3 is CASKPGGSYNSPLHF. In nucleotides, the CDR3 is TGTGCCAGCAAACCAGGGGGCTCCTATAATTCACCCCTCCACTTT.

About this clone itself: Other DNA sequences of this sample code for an identical CDR3. This chain joins TRBV5-6 and TRBJ1-4, with 9 bases aligning to TRBD1. The J segment lost 8 bases and the V segment lost 2 bases, leaving 4 bases of the junction unmatched. CDR3 length equals 14 residues. Germline assignment: CDR1 SGHDT and CDR2 YYEEEE. CDR3 region: CASSFGTGNEKLFF. The CDR3 nucleotides read TGTGCCAGCAGCTTTGGGACAGGGAACGAAAAACTGTTTTTT.

The V gene is TRBV30, the J gene TRBJ1-3; tentative D call: TRBD1 (5 bases). This CDR3 is 18 amino acids long. V lost 2 bases and J 3 bases, leaving 23 bases between the germline ends. Germline lookup yields CDR1 GTSNPN and CDR2 SVGIG (reference sequence). The CDR3 DNA reads TGTGCCTGGAGTTTTCCAGGGAGCACACAAAGCTTTGGAAACACCATATATTTT. It specifies CAWSFPGSTQSFGNTIYF.

The V call is TRBV25-1, the J call TRBJ1-3; a weak D match, TRBD1 (5 bases). The CDR3 consists of 13 residues. V lost 1 base, J lost 7 bases, and 8 bases lay in between. Looked up from germline, CDR1 is MGHDK and CDR2 is SYGVNS. CDR3 bases: TGTGCCAGCAGTGAATTGGGGGAGAACACCATATATTTT. Its translation: CASSELGENTIYF.

This clone was counted a few times. Additional DNA sequences in this sample encode the identical CDR3. This chain connects TRBV29-1 to TRBJ2-7; TRBD1 aligns across 7 bases. CDR1 is SQVTM, CDR2 ANQGSEA, per germline. V lost 3 bases and J lost 1; bases outside the gene matches: 0. This CDR3 is built from 12 residues. This chain's CDR3 is CSVETGSYEQYF. The CDR3 bases are TGCAGCGTTGAGACAGGGTCCTACGAGCAGTACTTC.

About this clone: The sample carries other DNA sequences with the same CDR3. The chain couples TRBV9 to TRBJ2-7; D unclear. Germline V lookup: CDR1 SGDLS, CDR2 YYNGEE. V shed 0 bases and J shed 5 bases, with 9 bases lying between them. This CDR3 contains 13 residues. The CDR3 loop reads CASSVGGVDEQYF. The CDR3 bases are TGTGCCAGCAGCGTAGGAGGCGTAGACGAGCAGTACTTC.

The table lists this clone with a count of one. The rearrangement joins TRBV28 to TRBJ2-2; maybe TRBD1 (5 bases). The V and J ends lost 5 bases and 7 bases respectively, with 20 bases between them. The CDR3 totals 16 residues. Germline CDR1 MDHEN, CDR2 SYDVKM. In DNA form, the CDR3 reads TGTGCCAGCAGTACAAAAGGGGTAATTTTTATCGGGGAGCTGTTTTTT. Amino acid sequence: CASSTKGVIFIGELFF.

CDR3 residues: CASSLAPPAGVSGNTIYF. The CDR3 DNA reads TGCGCCAGCAGCCTAGCGCCCCCCGCAGGGGTCTCTGGAAACACCATATATTTT. This chain uses TRBV4-1 with TRBJ1-3; possible D gene TRBD1, 6 bases. The CDR3 totals 18 residues. Per the germline V gene, CDR1 is MGHRA and CDR2 is YSYEKL. V lost 4 bases and J 0 bases, leaving 19 bases between the germline ends.

J is TRBJ2-7 and V is TRBV4-1, with D possibly being TRBD2 (6 bases). The CDR3 loop spans 16 amino acids. Trimming removed 0 bases from V and 3 bases from J, with 15 bases in between. The V gene's germline CDR1 is MGHRA and CDR2 YSYEKL. Here the CDR3 reads CASSQEAGQADYEQYF. CDR3 bases: TGCGCCAGCAGCCAAGAGGCGGGGCAGGCGGACTACGAGCAGTACTTC.

This clone was observed once. This sequence joins TRBV5-8 and TRBJ1-2; D is ambiguous. V shed 0 bases and J shed 2 bases, with 8 bases lying between them. Germline V gene sequence: CDR1 SGHTS, CDR2 YDEGEE. The CDR3 has 14 amino acids. The CDR3 bases are TGTGCCAGCAGCTTGGTGACCAGCAACTATGGCTACACCTTC. This translates into CASSLVTSNYGYTF.

The chain recombines TRBV7-3 with TRBJ2-1; 7 bases agree with TRBD2. The junction had 9 bases not matched to a gene; V was cut back by 0 bases and J by 7 bases. Germline V lookup: CDR1 SGHTA, CDR2 FQGTGA. The CDR3 covers 16 residues. Here the CDR3 DNA reads TGTGCCAGCAGCTTAACTGGCGGGGGTGCTTCGAATGAGCAGTTCTTC. Translated: CASSLTGGGASNEQFF.

The chain carries TRBV28 and TRBJ1-5; 8 nucleotides line up with TRBD1. With 2 bases clipped from V and 9 bases from J, the junction kept 6 bases outside the gene matches. In germline, CDR1 is MDHEN, CDR2 SYDVKM. The CDR3 runs to 14 residues. The CDR3 is CASSLRTGFAPQHF. The CDR3 DNA is TGTGCCAGCAGTTTACGGACAGGGTTTGCGCCCCAGCATTTT.

The chain joins TRBV2 to TRBJ2-7, with TRBD1 identical over 7 bases. Germline V gene lookup returns CDR1 SNHLY and CDR2 FYNNEI. The CDR3 sequence is 14 residues long. V was clipped by 6 bases and J by 1 base; unmatched bases: 6. The CDR3 reads CASSVVTGSYEQYF. Written as DNA, the CDR3 is TGTGCCAGCAGCGTCGTGACAGGGTCCTACGAGCAGTACTTC.

The chain uses TRBV30 and TRBJ2-3, with D possibly TRBD2 on 5 matching bases. V was cut by 5 bases and J by 7 bases, with 16 bases left in between. There are 13 residues in the CDR3. Germline values: CDR1 GTSNPN, CDR2 SVGIG (reference sequence). The chain's CDR3 is CAWEFQDLNTQYF. The CDR3 bases are TGTGCCTGGGAATTTCAGGACTTAAATACGCAGTATTTT.

V is TRBV11-1 and J is TRBJ2-7; 9 nucleotides agree with TRBD1. Germline V lookup: CDR1 SGHAT, CDR2 FQDESV (reference sequence). This CDR3 spans 14 amino acids. With V trimmed by 5 bases and J by 3 bases, 5 bases remained unmatched. The CDR3 reads CASSPMGQGYEQYF. Here the CDR3 DNA reads TGTGCCAGCAGCCCAATGGGACAGGGCTACGAGCAGTACTTC.

The CDR3 DNA reads as TGTGCCAGTAGTATTCTGGACGGCAATGAGCAGTTCTTC. Its protein product is CASSILDGNEQFF. The J gene is TRBJ2-1, the V gene TRBV19; D gene uncertain. CDR1 is LNHDA, CDR2 SQIVND, per germline (reference sequence). The CDR3 sequence is 13 residues long. The germline V and J ends were trimmed by 3 bases and 6 bases, with 9 bases remaining between them.